One and the same sample provided the 3 T cell receptor beta chains below, sequenced in a study of blood T cell repertoires in COVID-19. TCRdb keeps only in-frame clones here, not all; method: immunoSEQ multiplex PCR. The sample carries around 70,000 clones, around nine tenths recorded once. The sample taken for sequencing was peripheral blood. Receptors were obtained from a woman older than 75 with active or convalescent COVID-19.

The rearrangement links TRBV30 to TRBJ1-1, with D unclear. Germline assignment: CDR1 GTSNPN and CDR2 SVGIG (reference sequence). V was clipped by 2 bases and J by 8 bases, with 18 bases between them. This CDR3 has 14 residues. In nucleotides, the CDR3 is TGTGCCTGGAGTCGTCAGGCGATAAATCCGGAAGCTTTCTTT. Translated: CAWSRQAINPEAFF.

On this clone itself: At one of its ends the junction is not consistent with the germline gene, which may arise from a read error. The chain joins TRBV7-7 to TRBJ2-7; D ambiguous. The CDR3 covers 18 residues. Looked up from germline, CDR1 is SSHAT and CDR2 is FNYEAQ (reference sequence). The DNA for the CDR3 is TGTGCTAGCAGCTTTGGTCAACAGCCGCAAACCTATCACTACGAGCAGTACTTC. It translates to CASSFGQQPQTYHYEQYF.

This chain connects TRBV28 to TRBJ1-2; TRBD1 matches at 9 bases. From germline, CDR1 is MDHEN and CDR2 SYDVKM. The CDR3 totals 16 residues. V lost 5 bases and J lost 1; bases outside the gene matches: 8. The CDR3 region is CASSSPGTGFNYGYTF. The CDR3 coding sequence is TGTGCCAGCAGTAGCCCCGGGACAGGGTTTAACTATGGCTACACCTTC.